This T cell receptor beta chain was sequenced for a study of beta chain features in type 1 diabetes. Overall study findings and caveats: Within patients, naive, central memory and Treg TCRB repertoires seemed more similar than within healthy donors. Diminished insertions and augmented deletions at VDJ junctions characterized type 1 diabetes patients. Moderate but significant shortening of TCRB CDR3s was recorded in all four CD4+ subsets from Type 1 diabetes patients.

cDNA synthesis used the whole RNA isolate, giving expressed TCRB sequences. Sequencing of naive, central memory and regulatory T cell samples gave an average of roughly 3.5 million reads. Sequencing used immunoSEQ multiplex PCR; TCRdb keeps in-frame clones, though not all of them. The top ten clones hold about 0.018% of a sample with roughly 230,000 clones, about a tenth of them seen once. This clone was observed a few times. The antigen remains undetermined. Via the markers CD45RO/CCR7/CD25/CD127/CD95/CD27, stem cell-like memory, regulatory, central memory and naive CD4+ cells were sorted. The ends were cut back, 4 bases at V and 0 bases at J, with 17 bases in the middle. The CDR3 has 17 residues. The germline CDR1 and CDR2 sequences are SGHNT and YYREEE (reference sequence).

The sequenced sample consisted of naive CD4+ T cells from blood. The rearrangement uses TRBV5-4 and TRBJ2-4; no clear D. The sequence came from a man aged 25-45 years with type 1 diabetes. CDR3 residues: CASSRRVQTLAKNIQYF. The CDR3 DNA reads TGTGCCAGCAGCCGCCGAGTGCAGACTCTAGCCAAAAACATTCAGTACTTC.